The rows below give T cell receptor beta chains drawn from one sample of a study of T cells in localized non-small cell lung cancer. Sequenced by immunoSEQ multiplex PCR; TCRdb stores in-frame clones only, minus some. The sample lists about 9,800 clones; 44% were seen once. This specimen was lymph node tissue, taken before any cancer treatment. The receptors were sampled from a woman aged 40 to 75 with stage I lung adenocarcinoma. The CDR3 runs from the conserved cysteine through the conserved F or W. The D gene is left open where the match is weak. Size is stated for part of the rows, as once, few or many counts, or as a class when the clone is expanded.

. | TRBJ2-3 | . | TRBV6-8 | CASSWDVRGTDTQYF | TGTGCCAGCAGTTGGGACGTTCGGGGCACAGATACGCAGTATTTT
TRBD2 | TRBJ2-3 | . | TRBV10-1 | CASSVGLAGPDTQYF | TGCGCCAGCAGTGTGGGCCTAGCGGGACCAGATACGCAGTATTTT
TRBD1 | TRBJ2-1 | . | TRBV19 | CASSGTGGLYNEQFF | TGTGCCAGTAGTGGGACAGGGGGCCTATACAATGAGCAGTTCTTC
. | TRBJ1-2 | . | TRBV18 | CASSTNGFYGYTF | TGTGCCAGCTCAACCAACGGGTTCTATGGCTACACCTTC
TRBD2 | TRBJ2-7 | . | TRBV19 | CASSSGGSVQYF | TGTGCCAGTAGCTCCGGGGGGTCGGTGCAGTACTTC
. | TRBJ2-7 | once | TRBV19 | CASRLQTSEEQYF | TGTGCCAGCAGACTCCAAACGTCGGAGGAGCAGTACTTC
. | TRBJ2-3 | . | TRBV10-3 | CAISESKGDTQYF | TGTGCCATCAGTGAGTCTAAAGGGGATACGCAGTATTTT
. | TRBJ2-7 | . | TRBV30 | CAWRPLKWDYEQYF | TGTGCCTGGAGGCCTCTCAAATGGGATTACGAGCAGTACTTC
TRBD1 | TRBJ1-6 | medium-sized | TRBV11-3 | CASSLITGGNSPLHF | TGTGCCAGCAGCTTAATAACAGGGGGGAATTCACCCCTCCACTTT
. | TRBJ1-6 | few | TRBV2 | CASSLRSSYNSPLHF | TGTGCCAGCAGTTTAAGGAGTTCCTATAATTCACCCCTCCACTTT
. | TRBJ2-1 | . | TRBV11-1 | CASTLPGRSSYNEQFF | TGTGCCAGCACCCTACCGGGACGGAGCTCCTACAATGAGCAGTTCTTC
. | TRBJ1-1 | few | TRBV9 | CATLYGGVSTEAFF | TGTGCCACCCTCTACGGGGGAGTGAGCACTGAAGCTTTCTTT
. | TRBJ1-6 | . | TRBV18 | CASSPSSYSPLHF | TGTGCCAGCTCACCCAGTAGTTATTCACCCCTCCACTTT
TRBD1 | TRBJ1-6 | . | TRBV25-1 | CASRTGGYNSPLHF | TGTGCCAGCAGAACAGGGGGATATAATTCACCCCTCCACTTT
TRBD1 | TRBJ2-2 | . | TRBV18 | CASSRRQGSDRELFF | TGTGCCAGCTCACGTCGACAGGGTAGCGACCGGGAGCTGTTTTTT
. | TRBJ2-7 | . | TRBV12-5 | CASGWDRGYEQYF | TGTGCTAGTGGGTGGGACCGTGGCTACGAGCAGTACTTC
. | TRBJ1-1 | . | TRBV6-8 | CASSPDLNTEAFF | TGTGCCAGCAGTCCCGACCTGAACACTGAAGCTTTCTTT
. | TRBJ2-3 | . | TRBV19 | CASSIDPGLTDTQYF | TGTGCCAGTAGTATAGATCCGGGACTGACAGATACGCAGTATTTT
. | TRBJ1-2 | few | TRBV4-1 | CASSQAGTYYGYTF | TGCGCCAGCAGCCAAGCCGGGACCTACTATGGCTACACCTTC
. | TRBJ2-1 | . | TRBV12-5 | CASGLVRGGRGAYNEQFF | TGTGCTAGTGGTTTGGTACGAGGGGGCAGGGGGGCCTACAATGAGCAGTTCTTC
. | TRBJ1-1 | . | TRBV6-8 | CASSAGTHMNTEAFF | TGTGCCAGCAGTGCAGGTACACACATGAACACTGAAGCTTTCTTT
. | TRBJ2-2 | few | TRBV29-1 | CSVKVNRQNTGELFF | TGCAGCGTTAAGGTTAACAGACAGAACACCGGGGAGCTGTTTTTT
TRBD2 | TRBJ2-7 | . | TRBV18 | CASSQVLGGYEQYF | TGTGCCAGCTCCCAGGTGCTGGGGGGGTACGAGCAGTACTTC
. | TRBJ2-7 | . | TRBV14 | CASSQMGGTGHYEQYF | TGTGCCAGCAGCCAAATGGGCGGTACCGGGCACTACGAGCAGTACTTC
TRBD1 | TRBJ1-6 | . | TRBV12-5 | CASTRDRGGNSPLHF | TGTGCCAGCACCCGGGACAGGGGAGGTAATTCACCCCTCCACTTT
. | TRBJ2-7 | . | TRBV6-8 | CASSYQGGTNYEQYF | TGTGCCAGCAGTTACCAGGGGGGGACCAACTACGAGCAGTACTTC
. | TRBJ1-6 | few | TRBV9 | CASSLGRNSPLHF | TGTGCCAGCAGCCTCGGACGGAATTCACCCCTCCACTTT
TRBD1 | TRBJ1-2 | . | TRBV6-8 | CASSTGTGENGYTF | TGTGCCAGCAGTACCGGGACAGGGGAGAATGGCTACACCTTC
TRBD2 | TRBJ2-1 | . | TRBV6-8 | CASSPGLAGSLNNEQFF | TGTGCCAGCAGTCCGGGACTAGCGGGCTCCTTGAACAATGAGCAGTTCTTC
. | TRBJ2-2 | once | TRBV29-1 | CSFDIDNTGELFF | TGCAGCTTCGACATTGATAACACCGGGGAGCTGTTTTTT
TRBD2 | TRBJ2-7 | few | TRBV11-3 | CASSFGTSGTYEQYF | TGTGCCAGCAGCTTCGGGACTAGCGGGACCTACGAGCAGTACTTC
. | TRBJ1-1 | . | TRBV6-8 | CASSYRQVGNTEAFF | TGTGCCAGCAGTTACCGACAGGTCGGGAACACTGAAGCTTTCTTT
. | TRBJ1-1 | . | TRBV6-8 | CASNEKGRTEAFF | TGTGCCAGCAACGAGAAAGGAAGAACTGAAGCTTTCTTT
TRBD1 | TRBJ1-3 | few | TRBV2 | CASSERDRDSGNTIYF | TGTGCCAGCAGCGAGAGGGACAGGGACTCTGGAAACACCATATATTTT
. | TRBJ1-1 | . | TRBV30 | CAWSVGLNTEAFF | TGTGCCTGGAGTGTGGGGTTGAACACTGAAGCTTTCTTT
TRBD1 | TRBJ1-2 | . | TRBV28 | CASSARDRVNYGYTF | TGTGCCAGCAGTGCCCGGGACAGGGTCAACTATGGCTACACCTTC
. | TRBJ2-2 | . | TRBV19 | CASSTRHRPGELFF | TGTGCCAGTAGTACCCGACACCGACCTGGGGAGCTGTTTTTT
TRBD1 | TRBJ2-7 | few | TRBV11-3 | CASSLEIGGQNHEQYF | TGTGCCAGCAGCTTAGAAATAGGGGGACAGAACCACGAGCAGTACTTC
TRBD1 | TRBJ1-3 | few | TRBV6-8 | CASSGRTGTGRGNTIYF | TGTGCCAGCAGTGGGCGAACCGGGACAGGGAGGGGAAACACTATATATTTT
. | TRBJ2-2 | . | TRBV19 | CASTRTVTGELFF | TGTGCCAGTACCCGGACCGTCACCGGGGAGCTGTTTTTT
. | TRBJ1-2 | . | TRBV6-8 | CASSYIIGHGYTF | TGTGCCAGCAGTTACATCATCGGGCATGGCTACACCTTC
. | TRBJ1-1 | . | TRBV5-1 | CASSLVGRVNTEAFF | TGCGCCAGCAGCTTGGTCGGCAGGGTGAACACTGAAGCTTTCTTT
. | TRBJ1-4 | . | TRBV25-1 | CASSNAGGNEKLFF | TGTGCCAGCTCGAATGCAGGAGGAAATGAAAAACTGTTTTTT